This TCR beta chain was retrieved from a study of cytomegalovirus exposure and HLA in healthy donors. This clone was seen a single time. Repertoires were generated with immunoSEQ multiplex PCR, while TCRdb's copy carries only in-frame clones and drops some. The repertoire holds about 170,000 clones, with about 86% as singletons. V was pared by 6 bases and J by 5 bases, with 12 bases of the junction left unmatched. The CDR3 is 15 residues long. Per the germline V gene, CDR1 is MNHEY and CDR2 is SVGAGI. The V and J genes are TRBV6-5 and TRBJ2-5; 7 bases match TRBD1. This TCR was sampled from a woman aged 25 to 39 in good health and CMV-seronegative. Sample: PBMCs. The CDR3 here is CASSRLVRGIETQYF. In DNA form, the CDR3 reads TGTGCCAGCAGCCGCCTGGTCAGGGGGATTGAGACCCAGTACTTC.